This is a list of T cell receptor beta chains from one sample in a study of cytomegalovirus exposure and HLA in healthy donors. Using immunoSEQ multiplex PCR, the repertoire was profiled, and TCRdb retains in-frame clones only, with some absent. The profile shows a few hundred thousand clones, roughly 89% of them singletons. The material sequenced was PBMCs. The receptors stem from a woman younger than 35 in good health and CMV-seronegative. The CDR3 runs from the conserved cysteine through the conserved F or W. The order of the fields is J gene, V gene, D gene, clone size, CDR3 DNA, CDR3 protein. A D gene is named only where the DNA matches it firmly. Clone size is shown for a subset of rows, as once, few, many or a class of expanded clone.

TRBJ1-4,TRBV18,TRBD1,NA,TGTGCCAGCTCACCGAGGGACAGCGCGGGGGAAAAACTGTTTTTT,CASSPRDSAGEKLFF
TRBJ2-7,TRBV30,NA,NA,TGTGCCTGGAGTAGGATTACGGGGTCCGACCCGGGCGAGCAGTACTTC,CAWSRITGSDPGEQYF
TRBJ1-2,TRBV2,TRBD1,NA,TGTGCCCAAATGCAGGGGGACTATGGCTACACCTTC,CAQMQGDYGYTF
TRBJ2-1,TRBV9,TRBD1,NA,TGTGCCAGCAGCGTAGCTATGATCCGACAGGGTTCTTTTTCATTCGATGAGCAGTTCTTC,CASSVAMIRQGSFSFDEQFF
TRBJ1-2,TRBV9,TRBD1,few,TGTGCCAGCAGCCAAAGCCTCCCGGGACAGGTGTATGGCTACACCTTC,CASSQSLPGQVYGYTF
TRBJ2-3,TRBV5-1,TRBD2,NA,TGCGCCAGCAGCTGGGGGCTAGCGGGGGGGGCAGATACGCAGTATTTT,CASSWGLAGGADTQYF
TRBJ2-1,TRBV7-2,NA,NA,TGTGCCAGCAGCTTTCGGCGGGTTGAGCAGTTCTTC,CASSFRRVEQFF
TRBJ2-3,TRBV5-1,NA,NA,TGCGCCAGCAGACCCCCGGGATTCGGCACAGATACGCAGTATTTT,CASRPPGFGTDTQYF
TRBJ1-5,TRBV19,TRBD1,NA,TGTGCCAGTAGTACTCCGGGACAGGTGAACGTACAGCCCCAGCATTTT,CASSTPGQVNVQPQHF
TRBJ2-3,TRBV23-1,NA,NA,TGCGCCAGCAGTCATCCGAAATCGAATCCGGGGGAGAGCACAGATACGCAGTATTTT,CASSHPKSNPGESTDTQYF
TRBJ1-3,TRBV5-1,NA,NA,TGCGCCAGCAGCTTGGATCTGGGGGGCTCTGGAAACACCATATATTTT,CASSLDLGGSGNTIYF
TRBJ2-3,TRBV28,NA,NA,TGTGCCAGCAGTTTAAATTCTAGCCCAGATACGCAGTATTTT,CASSLNSSPDTQYF
TRBJ1-6,TRBV5-4,NA,NA,TGTGCCAGCAGCTTGGATGGGACACCAGGGGATTCACCCCTCCACTTT,CASSLDGTPGDSPLHF
TRBJ1-2,TRBV18,TRBD1,NA,TGTGCCAGCTCACCCCGGACAGGTGAGGGTGGCTACACCTTC,CASSPRTGEGGYTF
TRBJ2-1,TRBV4-1,NA,NA,TGCGCCAGCAGCCAAGACAACAGGGCGAACAATGAGCAGTTCTTC,CASSQDNRANNEQFF
TRBJ2-1,TRBV6-4,TRBD2,NA,TGTGCCAGCAGCCTACTAGCGGGGGACGCCAATGAGCAGTTCTTC,CASSLLAGDANEQFF
TRBJ2-1,TRBV5-1,NA,NA,TGCGCCAGCATGAGATCGGGGGTCGACGGCGATGAGCAGTTCTTC,CASMRSGVDGDEQFF
TRBJ1-1,TRBV5-1,TRBD1,NA,TGCGCCAGCAGCTTTGATAACAGGGGAGCTTTCTTT,CASSFDNRGAFF